This TCR beta chain was captured in a study of CD8+CD57+ T cells in acquired aplastic anemia. CDR3 length: 15 amino acids. Trimming cost V 1 base and J 8 bases, with 12 bases left between them. Germline assignment: CDR1 SGHVS and CDR2 FQNEAQ. Remarks on this clonotype: Its antigen remains unknown.

TCR beta VDJ combinations and CDR3 sequences were profiled from genomic DNA. TCRdb called the reads again in MiXCR, with one record for every CDR3 protein. This table holds roughly 200,000 distinct CDR3 sequences, approximately 60% found once. Study-wide results and limits: Found in both controls and patients were around 29 CD8+ CDR3 sequences. Patients and healthy controls showed no significant CD8+ Simpson's diversity difference.

The sequenced sample was sorted CD4+, CD8+, or CD8+CD57+ T cells (not recorded which) from PBMCs. This sequence originates from a human donor in good health. This rearrangement joins TRBV7-8 to TRBJ1-6, with unresolved D. CDR3 amino acids: CASSLGTAGDSPLHF. Written as DNA, the CDR3 is TGTGCCAGCAGCTTAGGCACCGCGGGAGATTCACCCCTCCACTTT.